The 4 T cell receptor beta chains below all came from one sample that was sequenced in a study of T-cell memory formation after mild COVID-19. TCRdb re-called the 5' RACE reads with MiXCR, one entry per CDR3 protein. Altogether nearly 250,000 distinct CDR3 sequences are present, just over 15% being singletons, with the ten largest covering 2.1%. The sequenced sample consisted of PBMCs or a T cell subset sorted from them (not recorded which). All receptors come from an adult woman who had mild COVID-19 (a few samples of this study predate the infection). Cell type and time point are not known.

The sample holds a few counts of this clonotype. Here the CDR3 DNA reads TGTGCCAGCAGTTTTAAGGGGAAGATAGACACTGAAGCTTTCTTT. As protein: CASSFKGKIDTEAFF. The V call is TRBV27, the J call TRBJ1-1; a possible D gene is TRBD1 (5 bases). This CDR3 region has 15 residues. Trimming cost V 3 bases and J 3 bases, with 14 bases left between them. Germline CDR1 is MNHEY and CDR2 is SMNVEV (reference sequence).

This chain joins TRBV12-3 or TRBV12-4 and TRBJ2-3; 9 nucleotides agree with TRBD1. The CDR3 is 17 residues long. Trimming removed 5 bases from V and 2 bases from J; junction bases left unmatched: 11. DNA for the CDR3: TGTGCCAGCAGTGCCGGGACAGGGCGGATTAACACAGATACGCAGTATTTT. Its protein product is CASSAGTGRINTDTQYF.

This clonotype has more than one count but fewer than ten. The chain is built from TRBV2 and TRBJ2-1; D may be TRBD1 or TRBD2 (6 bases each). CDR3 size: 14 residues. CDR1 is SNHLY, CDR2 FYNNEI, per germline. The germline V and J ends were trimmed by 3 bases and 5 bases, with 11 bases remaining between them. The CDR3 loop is CASSEWRDNNEQFF. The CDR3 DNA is TGTGCCAGCAGTGAGTGGAGGGACAACAATGAGCAGTTCTTC. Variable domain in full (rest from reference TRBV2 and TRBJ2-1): EPEVTQTPSHQVTQMGQEVILRCVPISNHLYFYWYRQILGQKVEFLVSFYNNEISEKSEIFDDQFSVERPDGSNFTLKIRSTKLEDSAMYFCASSEWRDNNEQFFGPGTRLTVL.

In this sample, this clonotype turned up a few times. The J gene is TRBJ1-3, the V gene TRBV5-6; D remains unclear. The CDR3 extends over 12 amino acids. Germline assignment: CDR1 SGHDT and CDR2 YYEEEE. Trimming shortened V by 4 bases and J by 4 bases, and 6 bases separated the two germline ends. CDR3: CASSRGGNTIYF. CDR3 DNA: TGTGCCAGCAGCCGCGGGGGAAACACCATATATTTT.